The entry below gives a single T cell receptor (beta chain) sequence along with its context. Positively selected for CCR7, the CD45RO-negative cells used as naive CD8 cells excluded terminally differentiated effector memory CD45RA+ cells. The donors, healthy adults who were HIV-negative, had experienced no recent acute infections or vaccinations. Caucasian adults residing in Nashville, Tennessee made up all the donors. Produced via immunoSEQ multiplex PCR; TCRdb's table is partial and in-frame only. The table includes 1.5 million to 2.5 million clones, approximately 94% detected once. The J segment lost 8 bases and the V segment lost 5 bases, leaving 7 bases of the junction unmatched. CDR1 SEHNR and CDR2 FQNEAQ come from the germline V gene (reference sequence). CDR3 length equals 13 residues. This record belongs to a study of shared clonotypes between healthy human individuals. The overall study: Donors had three CD4 naive, three CD4 memory, two CD8 naive and one CD8 memory plate apiece.

The chain recombines TRBV7-9 with TRBJ1-2; 8 nucleotides line up with TRBD1. Specimen: naive CD8+ T cells sorted from blood. This TCR was recovered from a young man in good health. CDR3 sequence (DNA): TGTGCCAGCAGCACAGGGGGGGTAGGAGGCTACACCTTC. Encoded protein: CASSTGGVGGYTF.